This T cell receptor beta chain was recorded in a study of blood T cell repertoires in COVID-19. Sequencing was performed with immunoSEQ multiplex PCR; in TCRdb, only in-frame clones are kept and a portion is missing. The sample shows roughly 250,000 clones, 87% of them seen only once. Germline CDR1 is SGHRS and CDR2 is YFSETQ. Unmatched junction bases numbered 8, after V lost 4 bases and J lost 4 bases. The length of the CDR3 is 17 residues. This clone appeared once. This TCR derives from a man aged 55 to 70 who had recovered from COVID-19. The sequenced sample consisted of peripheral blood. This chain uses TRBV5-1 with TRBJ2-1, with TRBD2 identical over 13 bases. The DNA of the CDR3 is TGCGCCAGCAGCCCGGACAGGGGACTAGCGGGGTACAATGAGCAGTTCTTC. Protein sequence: CASSPDRGLAGYNEQFF.